A single sample gave rise to the 22 T cell receptor beta chains below, sequenced in a study of T-cell memory formation after mild COVID-19. Each CDR3 protein is one row after TCRdb ran MiXCR on the 5' RACE reads. The repertoire includes around 340,000 distinct CDR3 sequences, approximately 15% of them detected once, and 22% sits in the top ten. Sequencing used PBMCs or a T cell subset sorted from them (not recorded which). These receptors came from a man aged 18 to 30 who had mild COVID-19 (a few samples of this study predate the infection). Cell type and time point are not known.

This clonotype was counted a few times. The genes are TRBV14 and TRBJ2-4; 8 bases map to TRBD1. CDR1 and CDR2 (germline): SGHDN, FVKESK. The ends lost 2 bases at V and 9 bases at J; junction bases unmatched: 0. The CDR3 totals 12 residues. CDR3 in amino acids: CASSQTGGIQYF. CDR3 bases: TGTGCCAGCAGCCAAACAGGGGGCATTCAGTACTTC.

Ten or more counts support this clonotype. The gene calls are TRBV11-2 and TRBJ1-1; D perhaps matches TRBD1 (5 bases). Between the trimmed V and J ends, which lost 2 bases and 3 bases, there was a span of 7 bases. Germline CDR1 is SGHAT and CDR2 is FQNNGV. This CDR3 comprises 13 residues. The CDR3 sequence: CASSLTRDTEAFF. CDR3 nucleotide sequence: TGTGCCAGCAGCTTAACCAGGGACACTGAAGCTTTCTTT.

The sample holds a few counts of this clonotype. The rearrangement links TRBV3-1 to TRBJ2-5; weak D call: TRBD2 (6 bases). V shed 3 bases and J shed 5 bases, with 13 bases lying between them. This CDR3 is built from 14 residues. The germline gives CDR1 LGHDT, CDR2 YNNKEL (reference sequence). The CDR3 loop reads CASSHRRAGETQYF. In nucleotides, the CDR3 is TGTGCCAGCAGCCACAGGAGGGCGGGGGAGACCCAGTACTTC.

This clonotype was picked up many times. This chain links TRBV4-3 with TRBJ2-6, with unresolved D. CDR1 and CDR2 from the germline V gene are LGHNA and YSLEER. V was cut by 0 bases and J by 0 bases, with 6 bases left in between. The CDR3 totals 16 residues. The CDR3 protein is CASSQESSSGANVLTF. CDR3 in DNA: TGCGCCAGCAGCCAAGAGAGTAGCTCTGGGGCCAACGTCCTGACTTTC.

This clonotype was detected only a few times. The rearrangement uses TRBV7-9 and TRBJ1-1, with D possibly TRBD1 on 5 matching bases. The V end lost 1 base, the J end lost 7 bases, and 7 bases lay between the germline ends. Germline V lookup: CDR1 SEHNR, CDR2 FQNEAQ (reference sequence). This CDR3 spans 12 amino acids. CDR3 region: CASSLDQGEAFF. CDR3 DNA: TGTGCCAGCAGCTTAGACCAGGGTGAAGCTTTCTTT.

The V and J genes are TRBV5-6 and TRBJ2-1, with a tentative D call TRBD1 (7 bases). The germline V gene has CDR1 SGHDT and CDR2 YYEEEE. This CDR3 is 13 amino acids long. V lost 5 bases and J 8 bases, leaving 14 bases between the germline ends. The CDR3 reads CASRTRGAHEQFF. CDR3 DNA: TGTGCCAGCAGAACCAGGGGGGCACATGAGCAGTTCTTC. Supplemented by reference TRBV5-6 and TRBJ2-1, the full variable domain reads DAGVTQSPTHLIKTRGQQVTLRCSPKSGHDTVSWYQQALGQGPQFIFQYYEEEERQRGNFPDRFSGHQFPNYSSELNVNALLLGDSALYLCASRTRGAHEQFFGPGTRLTVL.

The table lists this clonotype with many counts. The gene calls are TRBV15 and TRBJ2-3, with D perhaps TRBD2 (6 bases). CDR3 length equals 16 residues. Germline V gives CDR1 LNHNV, CDR2 YYDKDF (reference sequence). V was clipped by 3 bases and J by 2 bases, with 15 bases between them. The CDR3 loop is CATSSSGGQLTDTQYF. The CDR3 nucleotides are TGTGCCACCAGCAGCTCTGGAGGGCAGCTCACAGATACGCAGTATTTT.

This clonotype was counted between two and nine times. V usage is TRBV7-9 and J usage is TRBJ1-1; D is unclear. The germline V and J ends were trimmed by 1 base and 2 bases, with 8 bases remaining between them. Per germline, CDR1 SEHNR and CDR2 FQNEAQ (reference sequence). This CDR3 has 14 amino acids. CDR3 DNA: TGTGCCAGCAGCTTAGATGCGGCCAACACTGAAGCTTTCTTT. Its protein product is CASSLDAANTEAFF.

A few counts support this clonotype. The rearrangement links TRBV4-1 to TRBJ1-5; D remains ambiguous. The germline V and J ends were trimmed by 1 base and 4 bases, with 8 bases remaining between them. The CDR3 covers 14 residues. In germline, CDR1 is MGHRA, CDR2 YSYEKL. The CDR3 bases are TGCGCCAGCAGCCAAGGGCGGGAAAATCAGCCCCAGCATTTT. It encodes CASSQGRENQPQHF.

This clonotype was picked up a small number of times. The chain is built from TRBV7-9 and TRBJ1-3; TRBD1 might be the D (5 bases). CDR3 length: 13 residues. Germline V lookup: CDR1 SEHNR, CDR2 FQNEAQ (reference sequence). CDR3 protein: CARGDSAGNTIYF. The CDR3 nucleotides are TGTGCTAGAGGGGATTCGGCTGGAAACACCATATATTTT.

This clonotype was seen a few times. The CDR3 DNA reads TGTGCCACCAGTGATGGTTGGGATCAGCCCCAGCATTTT. Its translation: CATSDGWDQPQHF. V is TRBV24-1 and J is TRBJ1-5; no definite D call. The V gene's germline CDR1 is KGHDR and CDR2 SFDVKD. This CDR3 has 13 amino acids. The V and J ends lost 3 bases and 5 bases respectively, with 7 bases between them.

The chain uses TRBV19 and TRBJ2-7; D uncertain. Looked up from germline, CDR1 is LNHDA and CDR2 is SQIVND (reference sequence). The CDR3 covers 15 residues. Trimming removed 6 bases at V and 3 bases at J, with 18 bases between. The CDR3 region is CASRLSANSLYEQYF. In DNA, the CDR3 is TGTGCCAGTAGACTCTCGGCTAATTCCCTCTACGAGCAGTACTTC.

This clonotype was found many times. The chain carries TRBV5-1 and TRBJ2-5; possibly TRBD1 for D (5 bases). CDR1 and CDR2 (germline): SGHRS, YFSETQ. The CDR3 length is 14 residues. Trimming stripped 5 bases from V and 5 bases from J, with 16 bases between. The CDR3 region has the DNA TGCGCCAGCAGAGGGGCCGCTAATAAGGAGACCCAGTACTTC. Protein sequence: CASRGAANKETQYF.

This clonotype was counted a few times. The rearrangement links TRBV12-3 or TRBV12-4 to TRBJ1-2; D call uncertain. Trimming cost V 4 bases and J 6 bases, with 15 bases left between them. CDR3 size: 14 residues. CDR3 coding DNA: TGTGCCAGCAGTTGGGAGAGTGAAAGAGATGGCTACACCTTC. Translating it yields CASSWESERDGYTF.

This rearrangement joins TRBV28 to TRBJ1-2; 8 positions agree with TRBD1. In germline, CDR1 is MDHEN, CDR2 SYDVKM. The CDR3 runs 18 residues. With 0 bases clipped from V and 1 base from J, the junction kept 10 bases outside the gene matches. The CDR3 loop is CASSLWGDRGRDNYGYTF. The CDR3 nucleotides read TGTGCCAGCAGTTTATGGGGAGACAGGGGAAGAGATAACTATGGCTACACCTTC.

The chain has TRBV7-6 and TRBJ2-3; 8 nucleotides line up with TRBD2. V gave up 2 bases and J gave up 2 bases; unmatched junction bases: 3. Germline V lookup: CDR1 SGHVS, CDR2 FNYEAQ. The CDR3 has 15 residues. Written as DNA, the CDR3 is TGTGCCAGCAGCTTAATCGGGGGGGCCACAGATACGCAGTATTTT. This gives the protein CASSLIGGATDTQYF.

Notes on this clonotype: Germline and junction disagree at one end, which may indicate a read error. This rearrangement joins TRBV7-7 to TRBJ2-5; D might be TRBD2 (6 bases). Germline values: CDR1 SSHAT, CDR2 FNYEAQ (reference sequence). The CDR3 is 15 amino acids. The CDR3 loop reads CASSLARSGQETQYF. In DNA form, the CDR3 reads TGTGCTAGCAGCTTAGCGCGTAGCGGCCAAGAGACCCAGTACTTC. Complete variable domain (other parts from reference TRBV7-7 and TRBJ2-5): GAGVSQSPRYKVTKRGQDVTLRCDPISSHATLYWYQQALGQGPEFLTYFNYEAQPDKSGLPSDRFSAERPEGSISTLTIQRTEQRDSAMYRCASSLARSGQETQYFGPGTRLLVL.

This clonotype was counted between two and nine times. The V gene is TRBV4-1, the J gene TRBJ2-2; no clear D. V gave up 4 bases and J gave up 5 bases, with 5 bases separating them. This CDR3 region has 12 residues. Germline V gene sequence: CDR1 MGHRA, CDR2 YSYEKL. CDR3 nucleotides: TGCGCCAGCAGCCGGGTTACCGGGGAGCTGTTTTTT. This codes for CASSRVTGELFF.

This clonotype occurred a few times. The V call is TRBV29-1, the J call TRBJ1-2; no clear D. V was cut by 4 bases and J by 2 bases, with 8 bases left in between. The germline V gene encodes CDR1 SQVTM and CDR2 ANQGSEA. The CDR3 covers 12 residues. The CDR3 DNA reads TGCAGCGTTGTATCCACCAACTATGGCTACACCTTC. This sequence encodes CSVVSTNYGYTF.

The table lists this clonotype with a few counts. V and J are TRBV10-3 and TRBJ1-4, with TRBD1 matching 10 bases. Per germline, CDR1 ENHRY and CDR2 SYGVKD. With V trimmed by 3 bases and J by 3 bases, 10 bases remained unmatched. The CDR3 runs to 18 residues. The CDR3 region is CAISETGTGEWANEKLFF. DNA of the CDR3: TGTGCCATCAGTGAAACCGGGACAGGGGAATGGGCTAATGAAAAACTGTTTTTT.

This clonotype was detected only a few times. The gene calls are TRBV12-3 or TRBV12-4 and TRBJ1-3, with TRBD1 matching over 7 bases. J gave up 2 bases and V 6 bases, and 4 bases lay outside the gene matches. This CDR3 comprises 14 residues. This chain's CDR3 is CASSSTGAGNTIYF. The CDR3 DNA follows: TGTGCCAGCAGCTCAACAGGGGCTGGAAACACCATATATTTT.

CDR3 residues: CASSYRTRETQYF. In nucleotides, the CDR3 is TGTGCCAGCAGTTACCGCACCCGGGAGACCCAGTACTTC. The chain carries TRBV6-5 and TRBJ2-5; no definite D call. V lost 2 bases and J 5 bases, leaving 9 bases between the germline ends. The germline V gene encodes CDR1 MNHEY and CDR2 SVGAGI. The CDR3 has 13 residues.